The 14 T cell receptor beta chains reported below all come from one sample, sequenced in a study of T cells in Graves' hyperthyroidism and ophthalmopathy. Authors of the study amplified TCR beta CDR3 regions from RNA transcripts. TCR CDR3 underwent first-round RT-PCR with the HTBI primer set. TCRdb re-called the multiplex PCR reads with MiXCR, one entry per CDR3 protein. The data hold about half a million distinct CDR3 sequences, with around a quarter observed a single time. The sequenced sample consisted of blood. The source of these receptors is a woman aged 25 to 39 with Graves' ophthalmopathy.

The CDR3 spells CASRAGTGFSGANVLTF. CDR3 DNA: TGTGCCAGCAGGGCGGGGACAGGGTTCTCTGGGGCCAACGTCCTGACTTTC. V and J are TRBV27 and TRBJ2-6; 9 positions match TRBD1. CDR3 length: 17 residues. The germline CDR1 and CDR2 sequences are MNHEY and SMNVEV (reference sequence). With V trimmed by 6 bases and J by 0 bases, 6 bases remained unmatched.

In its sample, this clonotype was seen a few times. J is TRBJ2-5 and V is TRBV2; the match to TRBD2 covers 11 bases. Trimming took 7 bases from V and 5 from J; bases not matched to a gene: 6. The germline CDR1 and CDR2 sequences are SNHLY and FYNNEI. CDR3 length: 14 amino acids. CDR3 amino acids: CASNRLAGMETQYF. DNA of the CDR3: TGTGCCAGCAATCGACTAGCGGGGATGGAGACCCAGTACTTC.

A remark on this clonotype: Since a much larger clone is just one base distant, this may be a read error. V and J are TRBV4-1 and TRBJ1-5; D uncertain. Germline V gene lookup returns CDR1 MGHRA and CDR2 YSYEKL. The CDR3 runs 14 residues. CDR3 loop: CASSQKRAHQPQRF. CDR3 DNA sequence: TGCGCCAGCAGCCAAAAAAGGGCTCATCAGCCCCAGCGTTTT.

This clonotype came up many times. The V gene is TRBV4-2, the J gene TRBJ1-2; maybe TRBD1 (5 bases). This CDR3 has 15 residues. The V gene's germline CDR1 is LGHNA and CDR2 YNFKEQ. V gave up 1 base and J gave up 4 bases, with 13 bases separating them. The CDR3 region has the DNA TGTGCCAGCAGCCAAGGGCCTGGGACTGTCTATGGCTACACCTTC. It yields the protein CASSQGPGTVYGYTF.

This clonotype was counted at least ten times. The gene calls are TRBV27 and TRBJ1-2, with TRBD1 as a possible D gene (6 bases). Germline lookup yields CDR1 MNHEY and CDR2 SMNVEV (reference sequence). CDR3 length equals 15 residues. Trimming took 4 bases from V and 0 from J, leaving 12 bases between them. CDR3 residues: CASSSLGAANYGYTF. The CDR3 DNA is TGTGCCAGCAGTTCCTTGGGGGCAGCTAACTATGGCTACACCTTC.

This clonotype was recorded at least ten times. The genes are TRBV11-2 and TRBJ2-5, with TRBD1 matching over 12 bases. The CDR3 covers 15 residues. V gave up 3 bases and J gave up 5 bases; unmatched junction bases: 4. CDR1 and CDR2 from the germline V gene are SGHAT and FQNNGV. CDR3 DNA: TGTGCCAGCAGCTTGGGACAGGGGGCATTTGAGACCCAGTACTTC. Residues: CASSLGQGAFETQYF.

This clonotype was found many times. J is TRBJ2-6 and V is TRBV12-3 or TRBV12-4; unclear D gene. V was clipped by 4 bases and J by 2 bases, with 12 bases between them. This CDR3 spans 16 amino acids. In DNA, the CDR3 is TGTGCCAGCAGTTCTAAGGGTAAGGCTGGGGCCAACGTCCTGACTTTC. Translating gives CASSSKGKAGANVLTF.

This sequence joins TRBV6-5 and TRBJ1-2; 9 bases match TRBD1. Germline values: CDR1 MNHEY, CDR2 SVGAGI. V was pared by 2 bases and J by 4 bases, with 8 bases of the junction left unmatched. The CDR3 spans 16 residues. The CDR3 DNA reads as TGTGCCAGCAGTTACATAAACAGGGGGCCGTTCTATGGCTACACCTTC. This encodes CASSYINRGPFYGYTF.

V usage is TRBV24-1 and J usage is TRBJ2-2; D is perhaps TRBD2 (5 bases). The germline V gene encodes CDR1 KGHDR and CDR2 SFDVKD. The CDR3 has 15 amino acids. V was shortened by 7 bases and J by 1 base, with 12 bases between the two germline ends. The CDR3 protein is CATSQGRGNTGELFF. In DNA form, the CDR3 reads TGTGCCACCAGCCAAGGTCGGGGGAACACCGGGGAGCTGTTTTTT.

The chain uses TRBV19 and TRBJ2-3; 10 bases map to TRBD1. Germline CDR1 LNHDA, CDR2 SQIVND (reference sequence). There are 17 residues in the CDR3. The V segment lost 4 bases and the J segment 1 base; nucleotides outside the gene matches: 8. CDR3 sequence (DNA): TGTGCCAGTAGTAAAAGACAGGGGGCCTTCGGCACAGATACGCAGTATTTT. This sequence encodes CASSKRQGAFGTDTQYF.

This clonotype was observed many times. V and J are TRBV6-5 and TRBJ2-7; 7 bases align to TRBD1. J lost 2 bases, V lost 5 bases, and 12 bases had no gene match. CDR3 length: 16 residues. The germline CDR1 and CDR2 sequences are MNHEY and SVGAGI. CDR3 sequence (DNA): TGTGCCAGCAGTAATCCGACAGGGAGTACGGCCTACGAGCAGTACTTC. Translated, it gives CASSNPTGSTAYEQYF.

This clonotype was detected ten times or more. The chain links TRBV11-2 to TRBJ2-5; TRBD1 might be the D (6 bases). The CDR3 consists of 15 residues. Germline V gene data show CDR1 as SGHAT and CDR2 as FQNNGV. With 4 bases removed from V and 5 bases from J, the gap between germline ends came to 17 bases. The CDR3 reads CASSSIQGKFETQYF. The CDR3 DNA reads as TGTGCCAGCAGCTCCATACAGGGCAAATTCGAGACCCAGTACTTC. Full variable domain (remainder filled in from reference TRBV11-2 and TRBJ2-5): EAGVAQSPRYKIIEKRQSVAFWCNPISGHATLYWYQQILGQGPKLLIQFQNNGVVDDSQLPKDRFSAERLKGVDSTLKIQPAKLEDSAVYLCASSSIQGKFETQYFGPGTRLLVL.

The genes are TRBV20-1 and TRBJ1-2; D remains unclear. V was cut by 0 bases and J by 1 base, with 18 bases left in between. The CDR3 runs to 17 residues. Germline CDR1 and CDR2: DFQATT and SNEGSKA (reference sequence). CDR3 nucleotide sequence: TGCAGTGCTAGAGAAGGACGGCAGACACCAAATAACTATGGCTACACCTTC. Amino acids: CSAREGRQTPNNYGYTF.

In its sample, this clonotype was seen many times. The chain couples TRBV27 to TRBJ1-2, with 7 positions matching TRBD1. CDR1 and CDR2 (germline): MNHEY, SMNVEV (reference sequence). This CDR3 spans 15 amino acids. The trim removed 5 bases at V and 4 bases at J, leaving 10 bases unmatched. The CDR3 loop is CASSITGEGLYGYTF. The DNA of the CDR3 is TGTGCCAGCAGTATAACAGGGGAGGGGCTCTATGGCTACACCTTC.